These 3 T cell receptor beta chains were sequenced from one sample in a study of blood T cell repertoires in COVID-19. TCRdb keeps only in-frame clones here, not all; method: immunoSEQ multiplex PCR. The data contain under 75,000 clones, 79% of them singletons. Sample: peripheral blood. These receptors came from a woman aged 70-85 years with acute or convalescent COVID-19.

V usage is TRBV19 and J usage is TRBJ2-1; 9 nucleotides match TRBD2. CDR3 length equals 15 residues. V lost 4 bases, J lost 6 bases, and 7 bases stayed unmatched. Germline V gene lookup returns CDR1 LNHDA and CDR2 SQIVND (reference sequence). The CDR3 sequence: CASSKVAGVGNEQFF. CDR3 nucleotides: TGTGCCAGTAGTAAGGTAGCGGGGGTTGGCAATGAGCAGTTCTTC. The complete variable domain, with remaining parts taken from reference TRBV19 and TRBJ2-1, reads DGGITQSPKYLFRKEGQNVTLSCEQNLNHDAMYWYRQDPGQGLRLIYYSQIVNDFQKGDIAEGYSVSREKKESFPLTVTSAQKNPTAFYLCASSKVAGVGNEQFFGPGTRLTVL.

This rearrangement joins TRBV9 to TRBJ2-2, with no clear D. Between the trimmed V and J ends, which lost 3 bases and 5 bases, there was a span of 8 bases. The CDR3 length is 13 residues. Germline V gives CDR1 SGDLS, CDR2 YYNGEE. The CDR3 nucleotides read TGTGCCAGCAGCGCGCATCAGACCGGGGAGCTGTTTTTT. Translation: CASSAHQTGELFF.

The rearrangement links TRBV21-1 to TRBJ2-2; the tabulated D call, TRBD2, remains unverified against the DNA. TRBV21-1 is recorded as a pseudogene. This CDR3 contains 18 residues. The CDR3 DNA reads TGTGCCAGCACTTCAGGACTAGCGGGGAGGTTAAACACCGGGGAGCTGTTTTTT. Its protein product is CASTSGLAGRLNTGELFF.